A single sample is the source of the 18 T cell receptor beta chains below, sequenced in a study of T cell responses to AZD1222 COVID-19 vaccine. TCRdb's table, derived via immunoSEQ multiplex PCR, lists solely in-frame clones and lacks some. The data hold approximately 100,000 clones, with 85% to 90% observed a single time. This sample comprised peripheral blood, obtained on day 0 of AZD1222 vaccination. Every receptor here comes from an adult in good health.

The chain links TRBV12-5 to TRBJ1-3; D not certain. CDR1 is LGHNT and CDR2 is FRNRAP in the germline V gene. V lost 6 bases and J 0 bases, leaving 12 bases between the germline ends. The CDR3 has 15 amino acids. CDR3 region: CASGLDSSSGNTIYF. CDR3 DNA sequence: TGTGCTAGTGGCCTGGACTCCTCCTCTGGAAACACCATATATTTT.

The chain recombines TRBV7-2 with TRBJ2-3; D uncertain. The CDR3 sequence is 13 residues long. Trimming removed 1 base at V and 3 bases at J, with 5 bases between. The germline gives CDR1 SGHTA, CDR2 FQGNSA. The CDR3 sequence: CASSLVRTDTQYF. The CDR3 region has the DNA TGTGCCAGCAGCTTAGTGAGGACAGATACGCAGTATTTT.

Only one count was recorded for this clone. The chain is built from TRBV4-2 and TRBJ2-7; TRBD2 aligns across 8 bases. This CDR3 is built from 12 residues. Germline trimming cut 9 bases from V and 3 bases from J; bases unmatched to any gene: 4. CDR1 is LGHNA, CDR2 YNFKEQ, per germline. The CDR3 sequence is CARAGGRYEQYF. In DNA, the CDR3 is TGTGCCAGGGCGGGGGGCCGCTACGAGCAGTACTTC.

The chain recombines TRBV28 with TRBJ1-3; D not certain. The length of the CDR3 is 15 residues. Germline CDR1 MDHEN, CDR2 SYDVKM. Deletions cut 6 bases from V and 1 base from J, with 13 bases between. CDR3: CASRFYTASGNTIYF. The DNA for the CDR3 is TGTGCCAGCAGATTTTATACGGCGTCTGGAAACACCATATATTTT.

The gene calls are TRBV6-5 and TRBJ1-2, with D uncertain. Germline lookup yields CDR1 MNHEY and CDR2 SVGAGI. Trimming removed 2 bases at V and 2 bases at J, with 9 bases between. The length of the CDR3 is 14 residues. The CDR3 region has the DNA TGTGCCAGCAGTTACGTAGGCCGGAACTATGGCTACACCTTC. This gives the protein CASSYVGRNYGYTF.

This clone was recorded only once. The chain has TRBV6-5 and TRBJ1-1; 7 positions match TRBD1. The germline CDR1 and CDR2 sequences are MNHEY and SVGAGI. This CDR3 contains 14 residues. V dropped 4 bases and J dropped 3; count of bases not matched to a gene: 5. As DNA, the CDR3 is TGTGCCAGCAGTTTGACAGGGCGCGACACTGAAGCTTTCTTT. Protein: CASSLTGRDTEAFF.

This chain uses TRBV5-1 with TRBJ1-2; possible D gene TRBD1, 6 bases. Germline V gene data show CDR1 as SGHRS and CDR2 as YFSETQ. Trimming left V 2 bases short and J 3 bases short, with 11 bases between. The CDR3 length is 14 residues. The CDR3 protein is CASSLQGRDYGYTF. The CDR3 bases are TGCGCCAGCAGCTTACAGGGTCGGGACTATGGCTACACCTTC.

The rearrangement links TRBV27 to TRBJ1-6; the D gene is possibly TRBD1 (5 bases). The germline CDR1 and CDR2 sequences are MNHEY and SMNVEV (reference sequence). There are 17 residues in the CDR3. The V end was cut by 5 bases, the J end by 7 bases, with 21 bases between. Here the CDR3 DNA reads TGTGCCAGCAGTGACGGGACTGGGACGGAAGGGAATTCACCCCTCCACTTT. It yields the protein CASSDGTGTEGNSPLHF.

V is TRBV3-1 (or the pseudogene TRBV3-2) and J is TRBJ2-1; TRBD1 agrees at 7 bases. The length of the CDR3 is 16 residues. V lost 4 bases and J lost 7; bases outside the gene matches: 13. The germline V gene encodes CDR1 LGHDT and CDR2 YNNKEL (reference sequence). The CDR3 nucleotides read TGTGCCAGCAGCCCCCAGTTGGGGACAGTTTTTAATGAGCAGTTCTTC. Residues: CASSPQLGTVFNEQFF.

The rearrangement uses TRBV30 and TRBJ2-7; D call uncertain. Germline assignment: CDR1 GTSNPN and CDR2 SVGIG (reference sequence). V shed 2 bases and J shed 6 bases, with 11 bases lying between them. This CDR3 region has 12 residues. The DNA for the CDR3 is TGTGCCTGGAGTATGGCAGAAGGCGAGCAGTACTTC. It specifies CAWSMAEGEQYF.

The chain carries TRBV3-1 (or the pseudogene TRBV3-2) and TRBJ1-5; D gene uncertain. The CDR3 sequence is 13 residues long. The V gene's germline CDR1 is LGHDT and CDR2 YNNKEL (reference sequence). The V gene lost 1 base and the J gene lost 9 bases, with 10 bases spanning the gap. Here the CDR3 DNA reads TGTGCCAGCAGCCAAGGGGTAGGGTGGCCCCAGCATTTT. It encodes CASSQGVGWPQHF.

CDR3 protein: CASSSGETDTQYF. The DNA for the CDR3 is TGTGCCAGTAGTAGCGGGGAGACAGATACGCAGTATTTT. The V call is TRBV19, the J call TRBJ2-3, with D tentatively TRBD2 (6 bases). The germline gives CDR1 LNHDA, CDR2 SQIVND (reference sequence). There are 13 residues in the CDR3. V shed 4 bases and J shed 3 bases, with 8 bases lying between them.

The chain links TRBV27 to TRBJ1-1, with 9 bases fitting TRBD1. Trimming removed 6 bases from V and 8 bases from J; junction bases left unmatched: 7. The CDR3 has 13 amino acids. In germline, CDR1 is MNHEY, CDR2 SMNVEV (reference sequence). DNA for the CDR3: TGTGCCAGCAGAAGGGACAGGGCTCTCGAAGCTTTCTTT. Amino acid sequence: CASRRDRALEAFF.

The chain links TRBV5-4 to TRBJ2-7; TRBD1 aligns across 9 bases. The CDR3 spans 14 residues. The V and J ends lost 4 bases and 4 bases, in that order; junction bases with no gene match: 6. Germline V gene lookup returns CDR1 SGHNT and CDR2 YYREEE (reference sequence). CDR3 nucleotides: TGTGCCAGCAGCCAGGGGGACAGGGCGTACGAGCAGTACTTC. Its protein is CASSQGDRAYEQYF.

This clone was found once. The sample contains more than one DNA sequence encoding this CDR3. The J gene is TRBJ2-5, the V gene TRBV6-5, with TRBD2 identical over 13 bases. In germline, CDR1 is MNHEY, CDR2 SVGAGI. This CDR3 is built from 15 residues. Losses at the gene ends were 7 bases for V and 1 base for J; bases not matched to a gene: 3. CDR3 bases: TGTGCCAGCACCCGACTAGCGGGGGGCCAAGAGACCCAGTACTTC. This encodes CASTRLAGGQETQYF.

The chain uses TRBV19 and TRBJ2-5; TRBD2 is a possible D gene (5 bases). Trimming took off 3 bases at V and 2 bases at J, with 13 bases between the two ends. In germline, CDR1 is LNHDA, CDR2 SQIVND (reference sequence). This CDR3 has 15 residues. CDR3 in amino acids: CASSIGGRVQETQYF. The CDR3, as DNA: TGTGCCAGTAGTATTGGCGGGCGGGTACAAGAGACCCAGTACTTC.

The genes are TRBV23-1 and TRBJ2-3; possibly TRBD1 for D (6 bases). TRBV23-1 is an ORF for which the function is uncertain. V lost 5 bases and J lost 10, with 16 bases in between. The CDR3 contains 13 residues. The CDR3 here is CASSRDIHGAQYF. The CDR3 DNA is TGCGCCAGCAGTAGGGACATCCACGGGGCGCAGTATTTT.

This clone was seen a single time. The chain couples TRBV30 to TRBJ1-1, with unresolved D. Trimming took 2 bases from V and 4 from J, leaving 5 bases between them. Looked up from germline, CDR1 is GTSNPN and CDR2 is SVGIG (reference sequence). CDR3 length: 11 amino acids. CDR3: CAWSLGTEAFF. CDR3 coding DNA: TGTGCCTGGAGTTTGGGCACTGAAGCTTTCTTT.